A single T cell receptor beta chain is shown here with its context. The sample is drawn from a study of blood T cell repertoires in COVID-19. Overall study: PBMCs, B-cell-depleted T cells, or T cells were the source of the cDNA or gDNA that made up the material.

TCRdb keeps only in-frame clones here, not all; method: immunoSEQ multiplex PCR. The sample has under 150,000 clones, roughly 90% seen once; the top ten hold about 4.5%. The sample was peripheral blood. The receptor was isolated from a man between 60 and 75 years old with COVID-19, enrolled during active disease.

DNA of the CDR3: TGCGCCAGCACGGGGGTCGGGGAAGCTTTCTTT. Translation: CASTGVGEAFF. V gene TRBV5-1 combines with J gene TRBJ1-1; TRBD1 might be the D (5 bases). The V and J ends lost 6 bases and 8 bases respectively, with 11 bases between them. The CDR3 length is 11 residues. From germline, CDR1 is SGHRS and CDR2 YFSETQ. The full variable domain, rest sourced from reference TRBV5-1 and TRBJ1-1, is KAGVTQTPRYLIKTRGQQVTLSCSPISGHRSVSWYQQTPGQGLQFLFEYFSETQRNKGNFPGRFSGRQFSNSRSEMNVSTLELGDSALYLCASTGVGEAFFGQGTRLTVV.